A selection of T cell receptor beta chains follows, all from one sample in a study of CD8 T cells in Susac syndrome. TCRdb itself ran the immunoSEQ multiplex PCR reads through MiXCR, one entry per CDR3 protein. The sample shows roughly 300,000 distinct CDR3 sequences, about 85% of them seen only once. The specimen was CD8+ T cells from PBMCs. The receptors were gathered from a human donor with multiple sclerosis. Each CDR3 is given with its conserved first and last residue.

len	v_gene	CDR3aa
13	TRBV19	CASSIYRNQPQHF
15	TRBV3-1	CASSPLAGERAEQFF
15	TRBV19	CAIRFGTLVLNEQFF
16	TRBV7-6	CASSLGGGRALSEQFF
14	TRBV27	CASSLAGGSTEAFF
15	TRBV2	CASIGTGDSFYGYTF
14	TRBV27	CASSSFPGAPEQYF
17	TRBV19	CASRQFRGLYSNQPQHF
12	TRBV29-1	CSVSGDPNEAFF
14	TRBV9	CASSVPGEWNEQFF
14	TRBV2	CASRSTSGSHEQYF
15	TRBV25-1	CASSDEGTRYTEAFF
17	TRBV7-9	CASSFPRSGDSNEKLFF
16	TRBV27	CASSATGLALYNEQFF
15	TRBV7-9	CASSSGLVPSYEQYF
10	TRBV10-3	CATLDEGAFF
15	TRBV29-1	CSVGGILDGTDTQYF
15	TRBV24-1	CATPFSDRESYEQYF
17	TRBV21-1	CASSNQGKSYRYNEQFF
13	TRBV27	CASSLTGFDGYTF
12	TRBV7-9	CASSLGTREQFF
21	TRBV5-1	CASSFNSGKTSGSHSYNEQFF
18	TRBV5-1	CASSLGIAGGSTYNEQFF
15	TRBV6-5	CASSYSQGWVTEAFF
15	TRBV6-1	CASSEDTGQAYEQYF
15	TRBV9	CASSVTEGLRETQYF
14	TRBV10-3	CAIGRIGPPEGYTF
15	TRBV7-9	CASSSRELAPYEQYF
13	TRBV6-5	CASSYSSGDIQYF
14	TRBV7-9	CASSPPRGRGTQYF
15	TRBV9	CASSRTSGSADTQYF
17	TRBV15	CATSRKREGLKKETQYF